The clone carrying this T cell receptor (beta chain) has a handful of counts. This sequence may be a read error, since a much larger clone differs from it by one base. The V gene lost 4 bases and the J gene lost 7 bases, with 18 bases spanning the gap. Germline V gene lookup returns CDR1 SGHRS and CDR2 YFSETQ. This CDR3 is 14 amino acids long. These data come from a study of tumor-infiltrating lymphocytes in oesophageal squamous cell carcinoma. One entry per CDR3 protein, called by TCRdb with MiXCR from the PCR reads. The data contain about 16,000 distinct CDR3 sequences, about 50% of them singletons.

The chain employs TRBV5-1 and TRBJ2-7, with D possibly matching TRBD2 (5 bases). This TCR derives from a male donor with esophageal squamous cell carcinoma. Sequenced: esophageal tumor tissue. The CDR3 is CASSRSAGQNEQYF. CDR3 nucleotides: TGCGCCAGCAGCCGTTCTGCGGGTCAAAATGAGCAGTACTTC.